The 13 T cell receptor beta chains reported below all come from one sample, sequenced in a study of T cells in Graves' hyperthyroidism and ophthalmopathy. Researchers took RNA transcripts and amplified the TCR beta CDR3 regions from them. A first-round RT-PCR of the TCR CDR3 used the HTBI primer set. In TCRdb, the multiplex PCR reads were re-called with MiXCR into one record per CDR3 protein. The data contain a few hundred thousand distinct CDR3 sequences, approximately 14% of them singletons. The sample taken for sequencing was blood. The receptors originated from a woman in her late teens or twenties with Graves' hyperthyroidism.

The sample holds many counts of this clonotype. The DNA of the CDR3 is TGTGCCAGCAGTTACTCGATAGGGACAGTGGGGGAACTGCCCCAGCATTTT. Its protein is CASSYSIGTVGELPQHF. The chain joins TRBV6-5 to TRBJ1-5; 7 bases are shared with TRBD1. The CDR3 contains 17 residues. J was trimmed by 9 bases and V by 0 bases; bases with no gene match: 14. CDR1 is MNHEY, CDR2 SVGAGI, per germline.

There are many counts of this clonotype. In nucleotides, the CDR3 is TGTGCCAGCAGCTTGGGACAGGGCCCCACTGAAGCTTTCTTT. Translating it yields CASSLGQGPTEAFF. This chain connects TRBV7-9 to TRBJ1-1, with 9 bases fitting TRBD1. This CDR3 has 14 residues. The trim removed 3 bases at V and 4 bases at J, leaving 3 bases unmatched. Germline CDR1 is SEHNR and CDR2 is FQNEAQ (reference sequence).

The table lists this clonotype with many counts. CDR3 sequence reads: CASSVAGNNNEQFF. CDR3 coding DNA: TGTGCCAGCAGCGTAGCCGGGAATAACAATGAGCAGTTCTTC. The chain couples TRBV9 to TRBJ2-1, with a possible D match to TRBD2 (5 bases). The V gene's germline CDR1 is SGDLS and CDR2 YYNGEE. The CDR3 runs 14 residues. The V end was cut by 0 bases, the J end by 5 bases, with 9 bases between.

This clonotype was observed a few times. The rearrangement joins TRBV5-1 to TRBJ2-1; TRBD2 might be the D (6 bases). With 4 bases removed from V and 5 bases from J, the gap between germline ends came to 16 bases. Germline CDR1 and CDR2: SGHRS and YFSETQ. The CDR3 has 15 amino acids. CDR3 in amino acids: CASSPWRETDNEQFF. CDR3 bases: TGCGCCAGCAGCCCCTGGCGGGAAACTGACAATGAGCAGTTCTTC.

This clonotype was counted many times. V gene TRBV12-3 or TRBV12-4 combines with J gene TRBJ2-7, with TRBD1 identical over 8 bases. J gave up 5 bases and V 7 bases, and 10 bases lay outside the gene matches. The CDR3 contains 14 residues. CDR3 coding DNA: TGTGCCAGCACCCGGACAGGGTTGATTGACGAGCAGTACTTC. It yields the protein CASTRTGLIDEQYF.

This clonotype was counted at least ten times. The chain carries TRBV3-1 and TRBJ1-2, with D hard to call. Germline values: CDR1 LGHDT, CDR2 YNNKEL (reference sequence). The CDR3 has 13 amino acids. Trimming removed 4 bases at V and 6 bases at J, with 12 bases between. The CDR3 is CASSRVGGNGYTF. CDR3 nucleotides: TGTGCCAGCAGCCGGGTAGGAGGGAATGGCTACACCTTC. Complete variable domain (other parts from reference TRBV3-1 and TRBJ1-2): DTAVSQTPKYLVTQMGNDKSIKCEQNLGHDTMYWYKQDSKKFLKIMFSYNNKELIINETVPNRFSPKSPDKAHLNLHINSLELGDSAVYFCASSRVGGNGYTFGSGTRLTVV.

This clonotype was recorded many times. The chain combines TRBV2 with TRBJ1-1; D is perhaps TRBD1 (5 bases). Trimming stripped 0 bases from V and 6 bases from J, with 11 bases between. The germline V gene has CDR1 SNHLY and CDR2 FYNNEI. This CDR3 spans 14 amino acids. The CDR3 protein is CASSEAGDSPEAFF. In DNA, the CDR3 is TGTGCCAGCAGTGAAGCGGGTGACAGCCCTGAAGCTTTCTTT.

This clonotype was observed a few times. The chain joins TRBV25-1 to TRBJ2-7; D is ambiguous. Between the trimmed V and J ends, which lost 1 base and 6 bases, there was a span of 16 bases. CDR1 and CDR2 from the germline V gene are MGHDK and SYGVNS. The CDR3 is made up of 15 amino acids. This CDR3 is CASSESGGSFSEQYF. The CDR3 DNA reads TGTGCCAGCAGTGAATCTGGTGGTAGCTTCAGCGAGCAGTACTTC.

This clonotype was seen ten or more times. CDR3 sequence: CASSPQSFPHNEQFF. The CDR3 DNA reads TGTGCCAGCAGTCCTCAATCTTTCCCCCACAATGAGCAGTTCTTC. The gene calls are TRBV27 and TRBJ2-1, with D unclear. The CDR3 is made up of 15 amino acids. CDR1 and CDR2 from the germline V gene are MNHEY and SMNVEV (reference sequence). Between the trimmed V and J ends, which lost 5 bases and 5 bases, there was a span of 16 bases.

The chain joins TRBV6-2 or TRBV6-3 to TRBJ1-5; maybe TRBD1 (6 bases). V lost 2 bases and J lost 9, with 11 bases in between. CDR1 and CDR2 from the germline V gene are MNHEY and SVGEGT. The CDR3 extends over 13 amino acids. CDR3 DNA: TGTGCCAGCAGTTACGAGGGGGAGAGGCCCCAGCATTTT. Its protein is CASSYEGERPQHF.

This clonotype was seen many times. The rearrangement joins TRBV24-1 to TRBJ2-5, with D hard to call. The CDR3 has 14 amino acids. The V and J ends lost 2 bases and 1 base respectively, with 7 bases between them. Germline V gives CDR1 KGHDR, CDR2 SFDVKD. CDR3 nucleotide sequence: TGTGCCACCAGTGATTCCGTCATCCAAGAGACCCAGTACTTC. Translation: CATSDSVIQETQYF.

This clonotype was seen ten or more times. The rearrangement links TRBV4-1 to TRBJ1-3, with no clear D. The CDR3 is made up of 15 amino acids. Germline V lookup: CDR1 MGHRA, CDR2 YSYEKL. Trimming removed 0 bases at V and 4 bases at J, with 10 bases between. The CDR3 DNA reads TGCGCCAGCAGCCAAGACCATCTACAGGGAAACACCATATATTTT. Its translation: CASSQDHLQGNTIYF.

This clonotype has a handful of counts. CDR3 amino acids: CASSERPGRRNEKLFF. CDR3 in DNA: TGTGCCAGCAGTGAAAGGCCGGGCCGGCGTAATGAAAAACTGTTTTTT. The chain joins TRBV6-1 to TRBJ1-4, with D hard to call. The CDR3 is made up of 16 amino acids. Germline V gene lookup returns CDR1 MNHNS and CDR2 SASEGT. The V end lost 2 bases, the J end lost 4 bases, and 14 bases lay between the germline ends.